This T cell receptor beta chain was captured by sequencing in a study of CD8+ T cells in alopecia areata. Broader study findings: Numerous clones, expanded in lesions, remained in scalp and blood during tofacitinib. Alopecia totalis/universalis scalp especially showed more expanded CD8+ clones than normal scalp. Tofacitinib yielded significantly lower scalp clonality and fewer expanded CD8+ clones among the top 100.

Described treatment: oral pan-JAK inhibitor, 5-10 mg twice daily. RNA extraction and reverse transcription yielded cDNA as sequencing template. Only in-frame clones appear in the TCRdb table, and some are missing; sequencing was by immunoSEQ multiplex PCR. The data show roughly 170,000 clones, 58% seen once. Germline lookup yields CDR1 LNHNV and CDR2 YYDKDF (reference sequence). Between the trimmed V and J ends, which lost 11 bases and 0 bases, there was a span of 14 bases. This CDR3 has 13 residues. Points on this clone: Antigen specificity is unknown.

Sequencing was performed on CD8+ T cells sorted from blood, taken at week 24, from a patient treated with tofacitinib. This sequence originates from a human donor with alopecia areata. The V call is TRBV15, the J call TRBJ2-7; perhaps TRBD2 as D (6 bases). The CDR3 nucleotides read TGTGCCGCGTCGGCTAGCGACTCCTACGAGCAGTACTTC. Its translation is CAASASDSYEQYF.